This is a list of T cell receptor beta chains from one sample in a study of blood T cell repertoires in COVID-19. Using immunoSEQ multiplex PCR, the repertoire was profiled, and TCRdb retains in-frame clones only, with some absent. The sample has around 130,000 clones, about 88% seen once; the top ten hold around 3.8%. The specimen was peripheral blood. The origin of the receptors is a man over 45 with active COVID-19. The CDR3 runs from the conserved cysteine through the conserved F or W. D genes are given only for firm matches. Clone size is not always given. Where it is, it says once, few, many or a class for expanded clones.

clone_size	v_call	d_call	j_call	cdr3_nt	cdr3_aa
NA	TRBV3-1/TRBV3-2	NA	TRBJ2-5	TGTGCCAGCAGCCAAGGGGGAGGCCAGTACTTC	CASSQGGGQYF
NA	TRBV2	TRBD2	TRBJ2-4	TGTGCCAGCAGTGGTACTAGCGTAGCCAAAAACATTCAGTACTTC	CASSGTSVAKNIQYF
NA	TRBV19	TRBD1	TRBJ1-1	TGTGCCACCAGAAAACCGGGACAGGGGGCTACTGAAGCTTTCTTT	CATRKPGQGATEAFF
NA	TRBV4-1	NA	TRBJ2-2	TGCGCCAGCAGCCAAGACGGTGGGCTCGGGGAGCTGTTTTTT	CASSQDGGLGELFF
NA	TRBV25-1	NA	TRBJ1-2	TGTGCCAGCAGTGGGGTAAGACAGGCCGGCTACACCTTC	CASSGVRQAGYTF
NA	TRBV5-1	TRBD2	TRBJ2-3	TGCGCCAGCAGCGCAACTAGCGGAGACACAGATACGCAGTATTTT	CASSATSGDTDTQYF
NA	TRBV7-9	NA	TRBJ2-2	TGTGCCAGCAGCTTCTCCTACACCGGGGAGCTGTTTTTT	CASSFSYTGELFF
NA	TRBV5-1	NA	TRBJ2-3	TGCGCCAGCAGCCTGTGGAGTAGCACAGATACGCAGTATTTT	CASSLWSSTDTQYF
NA	TRBV6-6	TRBD1	TRBJ2-2	TGTGCCAGCACGGCTACCACAGGGGCCGGCACCGGGGAGCTGTTTTTT	CASTATTGAGTGELFF
NA	TRBV7-9	TRBD1	TRBJ1-6	TGTGCCAGCAGCTCGGGACAGCGGTCCTATAATTCACCCCTCCACTTT	CASSSGQRSYNSPLHF
NA	TRBV12-3/TRBV12-4	NA	TRBJ2-1	TGTGCCAGCAGTTTTTCCGGGACTCAGGAATTCTTC	CASSFSGTQEFF
NA	TRBV11-2	TRBD2	TRBJ2-7	TGTGCCAGCAGCTCCATAGCGGGACCCGCCTACGAGCAGTACTTC	CASSSIAGPAYEQYF
NA	TRBV9	NA	TRBJ2-5	TGTGCCAGCAGCGTAGGTGTCTACCAAGAGACCCAGTACTTC	CASSVGVYQETQYF
NA	TRBV5-6	NA	TRBJ1-1	TGTGCCAGCAGCCCTGCCGGGGGGGCTGCCACTGAAGCTTTCTTT	CASSPAGGAATEAFF
NA	TRBV5-1	TRBD1	TRBJ1-1	TGCGCCAGCAGCTTGGGGGGGACAGGAAACACTGAAGCTTTCTTT	CASSLGGTGNTEAFF
NA	TRBV6-6	TRBD1	TRBJ2-7	TGTGCCAGCAGGAACTACAGGGGTCCCTACGAGCAGTACTTC	CASRNYRGPYEQYF
NA	TRBV24-1	NA	TRBJ1-5	TGTGCCACCGGGGGGACCGTCGGTCAGCCCCAGCATTTT	CATGGTVGQPQHF
NA	TRBV30	TRBD2	TRBJ2-3	TGTGCCTCCCGGGCTAGCGGTAGCACAGATACGCAGTATTTT	CASRASGSTDTQYF
NA	TRBV28	NA	TRBJ1-5	TGTGCCAGCAGCCCACGACAGTTGGCGGGCAATCAGCCCCAGCATTTT	CASSPRQLAGNQPQHF
NA	TRBV27	NA	TRBJ1-5	TGTGCCAGCAGTACCATGGGGGCTAGTAATCAGCCCCAGCATTTT	CASSTMGASNQPQHF
NA	TRBV2	TRBD1	TRBJ1-5	TGTGCCAGCACCCTGGACAGGGGCAATCAGCCCCAGCATTTT	CASTLDRGNQPQHF
NA	TRBV4-1	NA	TRBJ1-1	TGCGCCAGCAGCCAAGAATGGACGGGACACCAAACGAACACTGAAGCTTTCTTT	CASSQEWTGHQTNTEAFF
NA	TRBV5-6	NA	TRBJ1-2	TGTGCCAGCAGCTTGAATCTGGGGCATCACTATGGCTACACCTTC	CASSLNLGHHYGYTF
NA	TRBV24-1	NA	TRBJ2-3	TGTGCCACCAGTGCTAAGGGGCTGACCACAGATACGCAGTATTTT	CATSAKGLTTDTQYF
NA	TRBV2	NA	TRBJ1-5	TGTGCCAGCAGCCGCCTCGGCGGGGCCAAGGAGCCCCAGCATTTT	CASSRLGGAKEPQHF
once	TRBV19	NA	TRBJ1-1	TGTGCCAGTAGTCCCGACAGTTCCTACACTGAAGCTTTCTTT	CASSPDSSYTEAFF
NA	TRBV13	TRBD2	TRBJ2-3	TGTGCCAGCAGCTTAGGACTAGCGGGGACCACAGATACGCAGTATTTT	CASSLGLAGTTDTQYF
NA	TRBV29-1	NA	TRBJ2-7	TGCAGCGTCGCCCCTGGGGGAGGCGAGCAGTACTTC	CSVAPGGGEQYF
NA	TRBV2	NA	TRBJ2-7	TGTGCCAGCAGTCCGGACGGGATTTACGAGCAGTACTTC	CASSPDGIYEQYF